These T cell receptor beta chains were read from a single sample in a study of cytomegalovirus exposure and HLA in healthy donors. The table came from immunoSEQ multiplex PCR; TCRdb's copy has only in-frame clones and leaves some out. The sample totals some 76,000 clones. The sequenced sample consisted of PBMCs. These receptor sequences come from a boy aged 5-17 years in good health and CMV-seronegative. The CDR3 runs from the conserved cysteine through the conserved F or W. The order of the fields is V gene, J gene, D gene, CDR3 DNA, CDR3 protein. D genes are given only for firm matches.

v_gene: TRBV9; j_gene: TRBJ2-3; d_gene: TRBD2; CDR3nt: TGTGCCAGCAGCAACGGGGGGGCCCACACAGATACGCAGTATTTT; CDR3aa: CASSNGGAHTDTQYF
v_gene: TRBV9; j_gene: TRBJ2-3; d_gene: .; CDR3nt: TGTGCCAGCAGCGTAGTCTCGGCGGGCTTCACAGATACGCAGTATTTT; CDR3aa: CASSVVSAGFTDTQYF
v_gene: TRBV14; j_gene: TRBJ2-7; d_gene: .; CDR3nt: TGTGCCAGCAGCCAAGGAACTTACGAGCAGTACTTC; CDR3aa: CASSQGTYEQYF
v_gene: TRBV19; j_gene: TRBJ1-1; d_gene: TRBD1; CDR3nt: TGTGCCAGTAGTAGTCGACAGGGGCGGAACACTGAAGCTTTCTTT; CDR3aa: CASSSRQGRNTEAFF
v_gene: TRBV7-3; j_gene: TRBJ2-1; d_gene: .; CDR3nt: TGTGCCAGCAGCTTAGCGGGAATAGGGAAAGAGCAGTTCTTC; CDR3aa: CASSLAGIGKEQFF
v_gene: TRBV19; j_gene: TRBJ2-7; d_gene: TRBD2; CDR3nt: TGTGCCAGTAGTATCGGCGGGAGGCTCGCCTACGAGCAGTACTTC; CDR3aa: CASSIGGRLAYEQYF
v_gene: TRBV29-1; j_gene: TRBJ2-5; d_gene: TRBD1; CDR3nt: TGCAGCGGCGGACAGGCGCAAGAGACCCAGTACTTC; CDR3aa: CSGGQAQETQYF
v_gene: TRBV9; j_gene: TRBJ2-7; d_gene: TRBD2; CDR3nt: TGTGCCAGCAGCGCCGGACTAGCGGGAAGCTACGAGCAGTACTTC; CDR3aa: CASSAGLAGSYEQYF
v_gene: TRBV7-3; j_gene: TRBJ2-1; d_gene: TRBD2; CDR3nt: TGTGCCAGCAGCTTATCTAGCGGGGGGGGACAACCGCAGTTCTTC; CDR3aa: CASSLSSGGGQPQFF
v_gene: TRBV7-8; j_gene: TRBJ1-1; d_gene: .; CDR3nt: TGTGCCAGCAGCTTAGGAGGGGGGGCTGTCACTGAAGCTTTCTTT; CDR3aa: CASSLGGGAVTEAFF